This entry is about one T cell receptor beta chain. Its antigen is not known. Germline values: CDR1 SGHTA, CDR2 FQGTGA. The CDR3 runs 18 residues. The V gene end was trimmed by 2 bases and the J gene end by 9 bases; junction bases not matched to a gene: 15. The data derive from a study of blood T cells in healthy people across ages. A J-beta primer mix and a sample-barcoded 5' primer were used in a second PCR of about 6 to 12 cycles. A single record per CDR3 protein comes from TCRdb applying MiXCR to the 5' RACE reads. The sample shows about 640,000 distinct CDR3 sequences, approximately 30% of them seen only once. Findings and caveats of the study: A roughly linear age-dependent decrease characterized TCR beta diversity per million T cells.

V gene TRBV7-3 combines with J gene TRBJ2-1; 11 bases align to TRBD2. The source material was blood. The clonotype comes from a woman of 80 years or more in good health. CDR3 sequence reads: CASSLYSASGGKLPEQFF. The CDR3 DNA reads as TGTGCCAGCAGCTTATATTCCGCTAGCGGGGGGAAGTTGCCTGAGCAGTTCTTC.